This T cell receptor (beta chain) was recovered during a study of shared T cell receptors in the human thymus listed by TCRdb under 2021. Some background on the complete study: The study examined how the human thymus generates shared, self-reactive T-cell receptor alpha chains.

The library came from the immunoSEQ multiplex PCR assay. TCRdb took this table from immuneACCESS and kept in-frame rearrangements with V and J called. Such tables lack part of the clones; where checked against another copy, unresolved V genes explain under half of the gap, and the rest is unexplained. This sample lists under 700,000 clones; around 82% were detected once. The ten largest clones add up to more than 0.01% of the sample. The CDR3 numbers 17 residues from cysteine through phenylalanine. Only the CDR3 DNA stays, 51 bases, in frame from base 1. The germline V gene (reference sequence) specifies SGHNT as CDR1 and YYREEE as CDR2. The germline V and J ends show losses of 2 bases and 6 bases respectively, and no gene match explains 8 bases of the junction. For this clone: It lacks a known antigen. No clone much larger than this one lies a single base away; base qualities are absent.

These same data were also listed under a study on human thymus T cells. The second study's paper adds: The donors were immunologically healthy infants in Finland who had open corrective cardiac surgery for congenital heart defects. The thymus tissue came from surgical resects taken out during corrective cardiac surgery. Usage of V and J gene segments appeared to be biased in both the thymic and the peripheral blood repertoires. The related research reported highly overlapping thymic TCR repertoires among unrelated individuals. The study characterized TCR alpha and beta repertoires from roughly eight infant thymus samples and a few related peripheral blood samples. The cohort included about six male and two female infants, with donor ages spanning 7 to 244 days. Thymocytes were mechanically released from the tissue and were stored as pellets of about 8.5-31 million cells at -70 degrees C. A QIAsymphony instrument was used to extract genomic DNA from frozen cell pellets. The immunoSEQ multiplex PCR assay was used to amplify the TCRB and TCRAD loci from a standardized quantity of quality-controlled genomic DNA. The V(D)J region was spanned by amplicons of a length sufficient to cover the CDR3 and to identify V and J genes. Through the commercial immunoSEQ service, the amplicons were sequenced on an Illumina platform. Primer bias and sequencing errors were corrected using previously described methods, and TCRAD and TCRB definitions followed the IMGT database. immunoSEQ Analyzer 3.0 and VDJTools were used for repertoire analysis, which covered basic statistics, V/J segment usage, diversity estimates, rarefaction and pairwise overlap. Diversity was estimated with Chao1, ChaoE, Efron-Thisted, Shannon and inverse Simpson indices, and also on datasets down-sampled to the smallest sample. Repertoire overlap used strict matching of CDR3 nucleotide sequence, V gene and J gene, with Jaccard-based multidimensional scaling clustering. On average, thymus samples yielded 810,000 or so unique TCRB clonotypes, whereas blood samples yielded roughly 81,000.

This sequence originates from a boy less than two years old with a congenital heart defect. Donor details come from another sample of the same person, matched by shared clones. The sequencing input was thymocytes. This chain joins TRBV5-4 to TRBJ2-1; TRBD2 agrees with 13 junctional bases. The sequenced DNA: TGTGCCAGCAGCTTTAGGACTAGCGGGAGATGTTGCAATGAGCAGTTCTTC. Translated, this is CASSFRTSGRCCNEQFF.